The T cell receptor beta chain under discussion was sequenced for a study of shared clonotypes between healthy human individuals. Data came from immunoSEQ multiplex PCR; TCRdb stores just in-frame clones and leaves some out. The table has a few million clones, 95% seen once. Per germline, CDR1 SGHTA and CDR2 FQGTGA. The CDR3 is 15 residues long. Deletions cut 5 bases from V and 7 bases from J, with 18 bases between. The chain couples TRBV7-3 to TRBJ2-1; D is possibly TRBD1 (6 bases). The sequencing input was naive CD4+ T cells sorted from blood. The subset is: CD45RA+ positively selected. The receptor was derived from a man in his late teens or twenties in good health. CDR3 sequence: CASSLQGAELNEQFF. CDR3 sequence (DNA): TGTGCCAGCAGCCTACAGGGTGCGGAGTTAAATGAGCAGTTCTTC.